Listed below are T cell receptor beta chains from one sample, sequenced in a study of identifying expanded T cells in peripheral blood. Profiled with immunoSEQ multiplex PCR; TCRdb holds only in-frame clones, not every one. Of roughly 81,000 clones in the sample, about 83% were seen once. The sample comprised blood. These receptors were collected from a person aged 18 to 70 in good health. The CDR3 runs from the conserved cysteine through the conserved F or W. The order of the fields is CDR3 protein, CDR3 DNA, D gene, clone size, J gene, V gene. A D gene is named only where the DNA matches it firmly. Clone size, where shown, is once, few, many, or a class for clones that have expanded.

CDR3 protein: CASSLETSGNTDTQYF
CDR3 DNA: TGTGCCAGCAGCCTGGAGACTAGTGGGAACACAGATACGCAGTATTTT
D gene: .
clone size: .
J gene: TRBJ2-3
V gene: TRBV11-1

CDR3 protein: CASSLEGRMGYTDTQYF
CDR3 DNA: TGTGCCAGCAGCTTAGAGGGCAGGATGGGTTACACAGATACGCAGTATTTT
D gene: .
clone size: .
J gene: TRBJ2-3
V gene: TRBV7-2

CDR3 protein: CASSHGLADTYEQYF
CDR3 DNA: TGTGCCAGCAGCCATGGACTAGCGGACACTTACGAGCAGTACTTC
D gene: TRBD2
clone size: .
J gene: TRBJ2-7
V gene: TRBV5-8

CDR3 protein: CASRWDSQNTGELFF
CDR3 DNA: TGTGCCAGCAGGTGGGACAGCCAGAACACCGGGGAGCTGTTTTTT
D gene: TRBD1
clone size: .
J gene: TRBJ2-2
V gene: TRBV28

CDR3 protein: CASSQDRENTDTQYF
CDR3 DNA: TGCGCCAGCAGCCAAGACCGCGAGAACACAGATACGCAGTATTTT
D gene: .
clone size: .
J gene: TRBJ2-3
V gene: TRBV4-3

CDR3 protein: CASSLGGGVRAEAFF
CDR3 DNA: TGTGCCAGCAGCTTAGGAGGGGGCGTACGGGCTGAAGCTTTCTTT
D gene: TRBD1
clone size: few
J gene: TRBJ1-1
V gene: TRBV5-4

CDR3 protein: CASRELPKRYEQYF
CDR3 DNA: TGCGCCAGCAGGGAGCTTCCAAAGCGGTACGAGCAGTACTTC
D gene: .
clone size: .
J gene: TRBJ2-7
V gene: TRBV10-1

CDR3 protein: CASSPRRAAGDSYNEQFF
CDR3 DNA: TGTGCCAGCAGCCCAAGGAGGGCAGCGGGAGACTCCTACAATGAGCAGTTCTTC
D gene: TRBD2
clone size: .
J gene: TRBJ2-1
V gene: TRBV7-2

CDR3 protein: CASSLVLAGVHSYNEQFF
CDR3 DNA: TGCGCCAGCAGCTTGGTTCTAGCGGGAGTCCACTCCTACAATGAGCAGTTCTTC
D gene: TRBD2
clone size: .
J gene: TRBJ2-1
V gene: TRBV5-1

CDR3 protein: CASSYSSYRIEDEAFF
CDR3 DNA: TGTGCCAGCAGTTACTCGTCTTACAGGATTGAGGATGAAGCTTTCTTT
D gene: .
clone size: .
J gene: TRBJ1-1
V gene: TRBV6-5

CDR3 protein: CASSIDGRAKSSYNEQFF
CDR3 DNA: TGTGCCAGTAGTATAGACGGCAGGGCCAAAAGCTCCTACAATGAGCAGTTCTTC
D gene: .
clone size: .
J gene: TRBJ2-1
V gene: TRBV19

CDR3 protein: CASSLGTESSYEQYF
CDR3 DNA: TGTGCCAGCAGCTTAGGAACGGAGAGCTCCTACGAGCAGTACTTC
D gene: .
clone size: .
J gene: TRBJ2-7
V gene: TRBV7-3

CDR3 protein: CASSPGTEGNQPQHF
CDR3 DNA: TGTGCCAGCAGCCCCGGGACAGAAGGCAATCAGCCCCAGCATTTT
D gene: TRBD1
clone size: .
J gene: TRBJ1-5
V gene: TRBV6-5

CDR3 protein: CASSRTSATVQETQYF
CDR3 DNA: TGTGCCAGCAGCCGAACTAGCGCCACTGTCCAAGAGACCCAGTACTTC
D gene: TRBD2
clone size: .
J gene: TRBJ2-5
V gene: TRBV5-4

CDR3 protein: CASSVVGGNYGYTF
CDR3 DNA: TGTGCCAGCAGCGTAGTTGGGGGAAACTATGGCTACACCTTC
D gene: .
clone size: medium-sized
J gene: TRBJ1-2
V gene: TRBV9

CDR3 protein: CASSQEGAGRMNTGELFF
CDR3 DNA: TGCGCCAGCAGCCAAGAGGGGGCGGGACGGATGAACACCGGGGAGCTGTTTTTT
D gene: .
clone size: once
J gene: TRBJ2-2
V gene: TRBV4-3

CDR3 protein: CASKLQGVNTEAFF
CDR3 DNA: TGTGCCAGCAAATTGCAGGGAGTGAACACTGAAGCTTTCTTT
D gene: .
clone size: .
J gene: TRBJ1-1
V gene: TRBV2

CDR3 protein: CASSPMEGANTEAFF
CDR3 DNA: TGTGCCAGTAGTCCGATGGAGGGGGCAAACACTGAAGCTTTCTTT
D gene: TRBD1
clone size: few
J gene: TRBJ1-1
V gene: TRBV19

CDR3 protein: CASGNRGAYEQYF
CDR3 DNA: TGTGCCAGTGGGAACAGGGGTGCCTACGAGCAGTACTTC
D gene: TRBD1
clone size: once
J gene: TRBJ2-7
V gene: TRBV19

CDR3 protein: CASSYSGTTNEKLFF
CDR3 DNA: TGTGCCAGCAGTTACAGTGGGACAACTAATGAAAAACTGTTTTTT
D gene: .
clone size: .
J gene: TRBJ1-4
V gene: TRBV6-5

CDR3 protein: CASSWGQTYEQYF
CDR3 DNA: TGTGCCAGCAGTTGGGGACAGACCTACGAGCAGTACTTC
D gene: TRBD1
clone size: few
J gene: TRBJ2-7
V gene: TRBV27

CDR3 protein: CASSVDGQGGNQPQHF
CDR3 DNA: TGTGCCAGCAGCGTAGACGGACAGGGTGGCAATCAGCCCCAGCATTTT
D gene: TRBD1
clone size: .
J gene: TRBJ1-5
V gene: TRBV9

CDR3 protein: CASSLQGEETQYF
CDR3 DNA: TGTGCCAGCTCACTTCAGGGGGAAGAGACCCAGTACTTC
D gene: TRBD1
clone size: .
J gene: TRBJ2-5
V gene: TRBV18

CDR3 protein: CASSYGATGRYGYTF
CDR3 DNA: TGTGCCAGCAGTTACGGTGCCACAGGGCGATACGGCTACACCTTC
D gene: .
clone size: few
J gene: TRBJ1-2
V gene: TRBV6-5

CDR3 protein: CASSLVGGFNNEQFF
CDR3 DNA: TGCGCCAGCAGCTTGGTTGGGGGATTCAACAATGAGCAGTTCTTC
D gene: .
clone size: .
J gene: TRBJ2-1
V gene: TRBV5-1

CDR3 protein: CASSPRRTGTDTQYF
CDR3 DNA: TGTGCCAGCAGCCCTCGCCGGACTGGCACAGATACGCAGTATTTT
D gene: .
clone size: .
J gene: TRBJ2-3
V gene: TRBV7-3

CDR3 protein: CASSLSIGRSTYEQYF
CDR3 DNA: TGTGCCAGCAGTTTATCGATAGGCAGGTCGACCTACGAGCAGTACTTC
D gene: .
clone size: .
J gene: TRBJ2-7
V gene: TRBV27

CDR3 protein: CASSYLGRNYEQYF
CDR3 DNA: TGTGCCAGCAGCTACCTCGGACGGAACTACGAGCAGTACTTC
D gene: .
clone size: .
J gene: TRBJ2-7
V gene: TRBV7-6

CDR3 protein: CASSRDRGLGGYTF
CDR3 DNA: TGTGCCAGCAGCCGTGACAGGGGTTTGGGCGGCTACACCTTC
D gene: TRBD1
clone size: .
J gene: TRBJ1-2
V gene: TRBV28

CDR3 protein: CASNPVRGAGELFF
CDR3 DNA: TGTGCCAGCAACCCCGTCCGGGGGGCCGGGGAGCTGTTTTTT
D gene: TRBD2
clone size: .
J gene: TRBJ2-2
V gene: TRBV7-8

CDR3 protein: CASSGGYEQYF
CDR3 DNA: TGTGCCAGCAGTGGGGGCTACGAGCAGTACTTC
D gene: .
clone size: .
J gene: TRBJ2-7
V gene: TRBV25-1

CDR3 protein: CASSSTGVSGANVLTF
CDR3 DNA: TGTGCCAGCAGCTCGACAGGAGTTTCTGGGGCCAACGTCCTGACTTTC
D gene: .
clone size: .
J gene: TRBJ2-6
V gene: TRBV7-3

CDR3 protein: CASSQEAGANNEQFF
CDR3 DNA: TGTGCCAGCAGCCAAGAGGCGGGAGCTAACAATGAGCAGTTCTTC
D gene: TRBD2
clone size: .
J gene: TRBJ2-1
V gene: TRBV4-2

CDR3 protein: CASSLQGQGRLSYNEQFF
CDR3 DNA: TGTGCCAGCAGCTTACAGGGACAGGGTCGGTTATCCTACAATGAGCAGTTCTTC
D gene: TRBD1
clone size: .
J gene: TRBJ2-1
V gene: TRBV7-2

CDR3 protein: CASSYSLAGESYEQYF
CDR3 DNA: TGTGCCAGCAGTTATAGCCTAGCGGGAGAGTCTTACGAGCAGTACTTC
D gene: TRBD2
clone size: .
J gene: TRBJ2-7
V gene: TRBV6-6

CDR3 protein: CASSLQDQREIGELFF
CDR3 DNA: TGTGCCAGCAGCTTGCAGGACCAGCGTGAGATCGGGGAGCTGTTTTTT
D gene: .
clone size: .
J gene: TRBJ2-2
V gene: TRBV5-6

CDR3 protein: CASSSRDPQRYYEQYF
CDR3 DNA: TGTGCCAGCAGCTCCCGGGACCCCCAACGTTACTACGAGCAGTACTTC
D gene: .
clone size: .
J gene: TRBJ2-7
V gene: TRBV7-2

CDR3 protein: CASSRVGSGGQETQYF
CDR3 DNA: TGTGCCAGCAGTCGAGTGGGTAGCGGGGGACAAGAGACCCAGTACTTC
D gene: TRBD2
clone size: .
J gene: TRBJ2-5
V gene: TRBV7-2

CDR3 protein: CASKEGGGPSEQFF
CDR3 DNA: TGTGCCAGCAAGGAGGGGGGAGGGCCAAGTGAGCAGTTCTTC
D gene: .
clone size: .
J gene: TRBJ2-1
V gene: TRBV27

CDR3 protein: CATSRQTSGSGYEQYF
CDR3 DNA: TGTGCCACCAGCAGACAGACTAGCGGGAGTGGCTACGAGCAGTACTTC
D gene: TRBD2
clone size: .
J gene: TRBJ2-7
V gene: TRBV15

CDR3 protein: CASSPGAGDPADTQYF
CDR3 DNA: TGTGCCAGCAGCCCTGGGGCGGGAGACCCCGCAGATACGCAGTATTTT
D gene: TRBD2
clone size: few
J gene: TRBJ2-3
V gene: TRBV9

CDR3 protein: CASSFGSDTEAFF
CDR3 DNA: TGTGCCAGCAGCTTTGGGAGCGACACTGAAGCTTTCTTT
D gene: .
clone size: .
J gene: TRBJ1-1
V gene: TRBV7-9

CDR3 protein: CASSRGVTSTDTQYF
CDR3 DNA: TGTGCCAGTTCTCGGGGGGTAACGAGCACAGATACGCAGTATTTT
D gene: TRBD2
clone size: few
J gene: TRBJ2-3
V gene: TRBV2

CDR3 protein: CASSLTFNNEQFF
CDR3 DNA: TGTGCCAGCAGTTTAACATTTAACAATGAGCAGTTCTTC
D gene: .
clone size: .
J gene: TRBJ2-1
V gene: TRBV27

CDR3 protein: CASSPLMDTNTEAFF
CDR3 DNA: TGTGCCAGCTCACCTCTGATGGACACGAACACTGAAGCTTTCTTT
D gene: .
clone size: .
J gene: TRBJ1-1
V gene: TRBV18

CDR3 protein: CASSSGLAEHGGQYF
CDR3 DNA: TGTGCCAGCAGTTCGGGACTAGCGGAACACGGGGGGCAGTACTTC
D gene: TRBD2
clone size: .
J gene: TRBJ2-7
V gene: TRBV6-5

CDR3 protein: CAWSASGGQYF
CDR3 DNA: TGTGCCTGGAGCGCCAGCGGTGGGCAGTACTTC
D gene: .
clone size: .
J gene: TRBJ2-7
V gene: TRBV30

CDR3 protein: CASSPADRGVTF
CDR3 DNA: TGTGCCAGCAGCCCCGCCGACAGGGGGGTCACCTTC
D gene: TRBD1
clone size: .
J gene: TRBJ1-2
V gene: TRBV11-2

CDR3 protein: CASSFLSGTYTDTQYF
CDR3 DNA: TGTGCCAGCAGTTTCTTAAGCGGGACTTACACAGATACGCAGTATTTT
D gene: TRBD2
clone size: .
J gene: TRBJ2-3
V gene: TRBV28

CDR3 protein: CASSQDRVTAEAFF
CDR3 DNA: TGCGCCAGCAGCCAAGACAGGGTGACGGCTGAAGCTTTCTTT
D gene: .
clone size: .
J gene: TRBJ1-1
V gene: TRBV4-3

CDR3 protein: CASRRSGEVSSGANVLTF
CDR3 DNA: TGCGCCAGCAGACGGTCCGGAGAGGTGAGCTCTGGGGCCAACGTCCTGACTTTC
D gene: .
clone size: .
J gene: TRBJ2-6
V gene: TRBV5-1

CDR3 protein: CASSSNPDSKEQYF
CDR3 DNA: TGTGCCAGCAGCTCCAACCCTGACAGTAAAGAGCAGTACTTC
D gene: .
clone size: once
J gene: TRBJ2-7
V gene: TRBV7-3

CDR3 protein: CAWSGTGAEAFF
CDR3 DNA: TGTGCCTGGAGCGGGACAGGGGCTGAAGCTTTCTTT
D gene: TRBD1
clone size: .
J gene: TRBJ1-1
V gene: TRBV30